These 23 T cell receptor beta chains were sequenced from one sample in a study of T cells after yellow fever vaccination (dated by TCRdb to about 2019). What the treatment or condition label conveys for this sample: live attenuated yellow fever vaccine strain. Libraries were made using 5' RACE. TCRdb names Illumina NovaSeq 6000 as the instrument used. Using fastp at Q25 and MiXCR, TCRdb reprocessed the public reads and kept productive beta chains. Every CDR3 protein is listed once, alongside the most common genes and DNA of its rows. Here the sample has about 99,000 distinct CDR3 sequences; under 6.5% occur a single time. The ten biggest clones cover about 38% of the sample. The source material was CD8+ T cells sorted from PBMCs, sampled 10 days after the yellow fever booster vaccination. The receptors were gathered from a man younger than 35 who received the YFV17D yellow fever vaccine.

CDR3 amino acids: CATSDGPSRGDQETQYF. CDR3 in DNA: TGTGCCACCAGTGATGGCCCTTCCAGGGGGGACCAAGAGACCCAGTACTTC. V usage is TRBV24-1 and J usage is TRBJ2-5, with D maybe TRBD1 (7 bases). Germline V CDR1 and CDR2: KGHDR, SFDVKD. Trimming took off 3 bases at V and 0 bases at J, with 16 bases between the two ends. The CDR3 totals 17 residues.

V and J are TRBV4-1 and TRBJ1-1, with D hard to call. The CDR3 consists of 14 residues. V was pared by 3 bases and J by 5 bases, with 13 bases between. Germline CDR1 and CDR2: MGHRA and YSYEKL. This CDR3 is CASSQSGAGTEAFF. In DNA, the CDR3 is TGCGCCAGCAGCCAGAGCGGAGCGGGGACTGAAGCTTTCTTT.

In this sample, this clonotype turned up a few times. This sequence joins TRBV12-3 or TRBV12-4 and TRBJ1-2; the D gene is possibly TRBD1 (6 bases). The V end lost 6 bases, the J end lost 3 bases, and 20 bases lay between the germline ends. The CDR3 spans 16 residues. The CDR3 here is CASSNNNRVGYYGYTF. CDR3 nucleotides: TGTGCCAGCAGCAATAATAACAGGGTGGGATACTATGGCTACACCTTC.

CDR3 in DNA: TGCGCCAGCAGCCAAGTTGAGGGTACAGATACGCAGTATTTT. Amino acid sequence: CASSQVEGTDTQYF. This chain uses TRBV4-3 with TRBJ2-3; D may be TRBD2 (5 bases). Germline V gene sequence: CDR1 LGHNA, CDR2 YSLEER. V was shortened by 1 base and J by 3 bases, with 8 bases between the two germline ends. CDR3 length: 14 residues.

This clonotype has more than one count but fewer than ten. The chain is built from TRBV5-1 and TRBJ2-1; 11 nucleotides align to TRBD2. This CDR3 region has 16 residues. V trimming: 0 bases; J trimming: 7 bases; junction bases outside the gene matches: 6. Germline CDR1 and CDR2: SGHRS and YFSETQ. The CDR3 loop reads CASSLGLGLAGNEQFF. CDR3 nucleotide sequence: TGCGCCAGCAGCTTGGGATTAGGACTAGCGGGTAATGAGCAGTTCTTC.

This clonotype was counted only a few times. The J gene is TRBJ1-5, the V gene TRBV7-8; D gene ambiguous. Germline V gene sequence: CDR1 SGHVS, CDR2 FQNEAQ. The CDR3 loop spans 13 amino acids. Trimming stripped 2 bases from V and 7 bases from J, with 9 bases between. The CDR3 coding sequence is TGTGCCAGCAGCTTATACAGCGACCAGCCCCAGCATTTT. Amino acid sequence: CASSLYSDQPQHF.

This clonotype was seen a few times. The V gene is TRBV29-1, the J gene TRBJ1-1; the D is unclear. The CDR3 is 12 amino acids. V was trimmed by 4 bases and J by 4 bases, leaving 10 bases between them. The V gene's germline CDR1 is SQVTM and CDR2 ANQGSEA. The CDR3 here is CSVVLGSTEAFF. CDR3 nucleotides: TGCAGCGTTGTTTTGGGTTCCACTGAAGCTTTCTTT.

This clonotype was detected ten times or more. The V and J genes are TRBV4-3 and TRBJ2-7; 13 bases are shared with TRBD2. From germline, CDR1 is LGHNA and CDR2 YSLEER. This CDR3 has 17 residues. Trimming cost V 1 base and J 2 bases; bases outside gene matches: 5. The CDR3, as DNA: TGCGCCAGCAGCCAAGCTCCGACTAGCGGGGGGCCCTACGAGCAGTACTTC. Amino acids: CASSQAPTSGGPYEQYF.

This clonotype has a handful of counts. CDR3 sequence reads: CASSPQGAPEAFF. CDR3 sequence (DNA): TGCGCCAGCAGCCCACAGGGGGCTCCTGAAGCTTTCTTT. V and J are TRBV4-3 and TRBJ1-1, with TRBD1 identical over 9 bases. Germline CDR1 reads LGHNA; CDR2 reads YSLEER. CDR3 length: 13 amino acids. Trimming removed 4 bases from V and 6 bases from J; junction bases left unmatched: 3.

The rearrangement uses TRBV7-8 and TRBJ1-1; D is perhaps TRBD1 (5 bases). V was pared by 5 bases and J by 2 bases, with 12 bases between. Germline V CDR1 and CDR2: SGHVS, FQNEAQ. This CDR3 has 14 residues. DNA of the CDR3: TGTGCCAGCAGCGCAGGGCTTCGAAACACTGAAGCTTTCTTT. It yields the protein CASSAGLRNTEAFF.

This rearrangement joins TRBV2 to TRBJ1-3; 9 nucleotides align to TRBD1. The germline V gene encodes CDR1 SNHLY and CDR2 FYNNEI. This CDR3 has 13 residues. V lost 6 bases, J lost 3 bases, and 0 bases stayed unmatched. The CDR3: CASRGQGGNTIYF. In nucleotides, the CDR3 is TGTGCCAGCAGGGGACAGGGTGGAAACACCATATATTTT.

There are a few counts of this clonotype. The chain employs TRBV20-1 and TRBJ1-5, with 8 bases matching TRBD1. The V gene's germline CDR1 is DFQATT and CDR2 SNEGSKA (reference sequence). After removal of 6 bases from V and 5 bases from J, the junction contained 3 bases not matched to a gene. The CDR3 totals 12 residues. This CDR3 is CSAAGGYQPQHF. The CDR3 nucleotides read TGCAGTGCCGCAGGGGGCTATCAGCCCCAGCATTTT.

Comment on this clonotype: The junction and the germline gene differ at one end; a read error may be behind it. CDR3 nucleotides: TGTGCCAGCAGCTTAACCGCGGCCCCAGGCTTT. It translates to CASSLTAAPGF. The genes are TRBV7-9 and TRBJ1-1; no definite D call. The CDR3 is made up of 11 amino acids. Germline V gene data show CDR1 as SEHNR and CDR2 as FQNEAQ (reference sequence).

This clonotype occurred a few times. The V and J genes are TRBV29-1 and TRBJ1-1, with 7 bases identical to TRBD1. With V trimmed by 7 bases and J by 6 bases, 5 bases remained unmatched. The germline gives CDR1 SQVTM, CDR2 ANQGSEA. The CDR3 covers 11 residues. CDR3 amino acids: CSGRQGAEAFF. Written as DNA, the CDR3 is TGCAGCGGGAGACAGGGTGCTGAAGCTTTCTTT.

The DNA for the CDR3 is TGTGCCAGCAGACAATCAGGGGCCCGGTCCGCTGAAGCTTTCTTT. This codes for CASRQSGARSAEAFF. The V call is TRBV7-9, the J call TRBJ1-1, with a tentative D call TRBD1 (6 bases). Germline loops: CDR1 SEHNR, CDR2 FQNEAQ (reference sequence). Between the trimmed V and J ends, which lost 6 bases and 6 bases, there was a span of 20 bases. The CDR3 covers 15 residues.

This clonotype was seen repeatedly, ten times or more. The chain uses TRBV5-8 and TRBJ1-6; D remains unclear. Germline assignment: CDR1 SGHTS and CDR2 YDEGEE. The CDR3 has 15 amino acids. The V end lost 0 bases, the J end lost 6 bases, and 10 bases lay between the germline ends. The CDR3, as DNA: TGTGCCAGCAGCTTGGAAGGGTTTAGTAATTCACCCCTCCACTTT. Residues: CASSLEGFSNSPLHF. The variable domain in full, completed from reference TRBV5-8 and TRBJ1-6, reads EAGVTQSPTHLIKTRGQQATLRCSPISGHTSVYWYQQALGLGLQFLLWYDEGEERNRGNFPPRFSGRQFPNYSSELNVNALELEDSALYLCASSLEGFSNSPLHFGNGTRLTVT.

The chain carries TRBV7-2 and TRBJ1-6; weak D call: TRBD1 (5 bases). Per the germline V gene, CDR1 is SGHTA and CDR2 is FQGNSA. This CDR3 has 14 residues. The V and J ends lost 4 bases and 6 bases respectively, with 10 bases between them. CDR3: CASSSDSSNSPLHF. The CDR3 nucleotides are TGTGCCAGCAGCTCCGACAGTTCTAATTCACCCCTCCACTTT.

This clonotype has only a few counts. This sequence joins TRBV4-3 and TRBJ2-1, with 7 bases lining up with TRBD2. The CDR3 is 13 amino acids. The germline V gene has CDR1 LGHNA and CDR2 YSLEER. The V segment lost 0 bases and the J segment 9 bases; nucleotides outside the gene matches: 2. For the CDR3, the DNA is TGCGCCAGCAGCCAAGACGGGGGGAGTGAGCAGTTCTTC. This encodes CASSQDGGSEQFF.

The chain carries TRBV6-6 and TRBJ1-1, with D maybe TRBD1 (6 bases). The CDR3 totals 15 residues. CDR1 is MNHNY and CDR2 is SVGAGI in the germline V gene (reference sequence). The ends were cut back, 3 bases at V and 4 bases at J, with 15 bases in the middle. Here the CDR3 reads CASSYPGEGFTEAFF. CDR3 nucleotides: TGTGCCAGCAGTTATCCAGGGGAGGGGTTCACTGAAGCTTTCTTT.

This clonotype was observed a handful of times. The chain recombines TRBV12-5 with TRBJ1-2; 7 nucleotides agree with TRBD1. This CDR3 region has 17 residues. The J segment lost 5 bases and the V segment lost 1 base, leaving 13 bases of the junction unmatched. CDR1 is LGHNT and CDR2 is FRNRAP in the germline V gene. CDR3 coding DNA: TGTGCTAGTGGTTTGGCATCGGGACAGCCACAATATTATGGCTACACCTTC. It translates to CASGLASGQPQYYGYTF.

This clonotype was observed a few times. V and J are TRBV20-1 and TRBJ2-7, with D possibly being TRBD1 (5 bases). The germline V and J ends were trimmed by 0 bases and 2 bases, with 11 bases remaining between them. Looked up from germline, CDR1 is DFQATT and CDR2 is SNEGSKA (reference sequence). The CDR3 totals 14 residues. CDR3 nucleotide sequence: TGCAGTGCTAGAGATTATAGGGGTCCCTACGAGCAGTACTTC. Amino acid sequence: CSARDYRGPYEQYF.

Here the CDR3 reads CASSLTEGYEQYF. The DNA of the CDR3 is TGTGCCAGCAGCTTAACAGAGGGCTACGAGCAGTACTTC. The rearrangement uses TRBV7-9 and TRBJ2-7, with a weak D call TRBD2 (5 bases). Germline assignment: CDR1 SEHNR and CDR2 FQNEAQ (reference sequence). The CDR3 is 13 residues long. The V gene lost 2 bases and the J gene lost 3 bases, with 8 bases spanning the gap.

This clonotype was recorded a few times. The chain is built from TRBV5-1 and TRBJ2-5; TRBD1 matches 7 bases. Germline-derived CDR1 and CDR2 are SGHRS and YFSETQ. CDR3 length: 15 amino acids. Trimming at V came to 5 bases and at J to 2 bases, leaving 9 bases not matched to a gene. The CDR3 sequence: CASRSPDREQETQYF. DNA of the CDR3: TGCGCCAGCAGGTCCCCCGACAGGGAGCAAGAGACCCAGTACTTC.